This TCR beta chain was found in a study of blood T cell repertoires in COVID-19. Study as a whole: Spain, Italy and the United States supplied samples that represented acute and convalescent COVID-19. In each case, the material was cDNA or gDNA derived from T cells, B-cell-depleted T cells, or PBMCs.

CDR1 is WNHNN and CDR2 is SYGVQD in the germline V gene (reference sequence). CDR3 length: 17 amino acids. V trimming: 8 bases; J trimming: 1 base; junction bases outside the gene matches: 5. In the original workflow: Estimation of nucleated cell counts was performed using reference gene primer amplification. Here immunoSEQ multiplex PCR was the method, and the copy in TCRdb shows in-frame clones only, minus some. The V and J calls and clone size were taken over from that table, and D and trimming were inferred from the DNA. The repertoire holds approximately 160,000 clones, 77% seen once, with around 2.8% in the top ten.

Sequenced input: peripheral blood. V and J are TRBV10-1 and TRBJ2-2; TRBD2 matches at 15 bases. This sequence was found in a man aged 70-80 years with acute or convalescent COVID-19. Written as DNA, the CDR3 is TGCGCCAGCCGGGGGACTAGCGGGGGGATGAACACCGGGGAGCTGTTTTTT. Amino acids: CASRGTSGGMNTGELFF.